The T cell receptor (beta chain) described here comes from a study of siplizumab effects on memory and regulatory T cells. Notes on the study in general: Proliferating Tregs in siplizumab cultures were never verified as suppressive. The alloreactive clones that mapped to unstimulated subsets made up only a minor fraction. It seemed that naive T cells were more diverse than memory cells and were major contributors to the alloresponse.

Some 92,000 TCR templates were assayed per sample. TCRdb keeps only in-frame clones here, not all; method: immunoSEQ multiplex PCR. The profile shows 95,000 to 100,000 clones, around nine tenths of them singletons. The V and J ends lost 0 bases and 6 bases respectively, with 11 bases between them. Germline V gene data show CDR1 as SGHAT and CDR2 as FQNNGV. CDR3 length: 15 residues. Concerning this clone: Its matching antigen is unknown.

The origin of this receptor is a human donor in good health. Sample: non-Treg CD4+ T cells sorted from blood. The chain joins TRBV11-2 to TRBJ2-2; possibly TRBD2 for D (5 bases). The CDR3 loop is CASSLDPYGAGELFF. In DNA, the CDR3 is TGTGCCAGCAGCTTAGATCCCTACGGGGCCGGGGAGCTGTTTTTT.